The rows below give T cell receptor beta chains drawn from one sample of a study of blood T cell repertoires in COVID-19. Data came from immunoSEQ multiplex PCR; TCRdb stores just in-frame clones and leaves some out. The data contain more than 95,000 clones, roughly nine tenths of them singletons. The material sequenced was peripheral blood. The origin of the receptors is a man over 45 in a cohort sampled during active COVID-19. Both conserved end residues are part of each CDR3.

CDR3 protein: CASSSRSSGGTDTQYF
CDR3 length: 16
J gene: TRBJ2-3
V gene: TRBV5-6

CDR3 protein: CASSLAPGQAKAFF
CDR3 length: 14
J gene: TRBJ1-1
V gene: TRBV11-3

CDR3 protein: CASQLAGRGKDTQYF
CDR3 length: 15
J gene: TRBJ2-3
V gene: TRBV4-1

CDR3 protein: CASSSRVGLAGGKETQYF
CDR3 length: 18
J gene: TRBJ2-5
V gene: TRBV7-2

CDR3 protein: CASSYGQGLTEAFF
CDR3 length: 14
J gene: TRBJ1-1
V gene: TRBV6-2/TRBV6-3

CDR3 protein: CASSLGMGYRQPQHF
CDR3 length: 15
J gene: TRBJ1-5
V gene: TRBV28

CDR3 protein: CASSTRTGGKGNQPQHF
CDR3 length: 17
J gene: TRBJ1-5
V gene: TRBV19

CDR3 protein: CATSDFSGGIETQYF
CDR3 length: 15
J gene: TRBJ2-5
V gene: TRBV24-1

CDR3 protein: CASSVTSTETQYF
CDR3 length: 13
J gene: TRBJ2-5
V gene: TRBV9

CDR3 protein: CASSATWTGASNQPQHF
CDR3 length: 17
J gene: TRBJ1-5
V gene: TRBV2

CDR3 protein: CASSVTGAGNTIYF
CDR3 length: 14
J gene: TRBJ1-3
V gene: TRBV9

CDR3 protein: CSVGRLAGGQSGELFF
CDR3 length: 16
J gene: TRBJ2-2
V gene: TRBV29-1

CDR3 protein: CASSLWLGVQTQYF
CDR3 length: 14
J gene: TRBJ2-5
V gene: TRBV11-2

CDR3 protein: CASSLDRAGLYEQYF
CDR3 length: 15
J gene: TRBJ2-7
V gene: TRBV5-1

CDR3 protein: CASTTPGGGGTGELFF
CDR3 length: 16
J gene: TRBJ2-2
V gene: TRBV5-4

CDR3 protein: CASSLGGVVAQHF
CDR3 length: 13
J gene: TRBJ1-5
V gene: TRBV12-3/TRBV12-4

CDR3 protein: CASSSSVRVPTEAFF
CDR3 length: 15
J gene: TRBJ1-1
V gene: TRBV7-2

CDR3 protein: CASSLRGISGANVLTF
CDR3 length: 16
J gene: TRBJ2-6
V gene: TRBV5-6

CDR3 protein: CASSGQANEKLFF
CDR3 length: 13
J gene: TRBJ1-4
V gene: TRBV18

CDR3 protein: CASSRQLESGELFF
CDR3 length: 14
J gene: TRBJ2-2
V gene: TRBV7-9

CDR3 protein: CASSLFPGAEAFF
CDR3 length: 13
J gene: TRBJ1-1
V gene: TRBV27

CDR3 protein: CSVGDRQSGNTIYF
CDR3 length: 14
J gene: TRBJ1-3
V gene: TRBV29-1

CDR3 protein: CASRGRGPGSQETQYF
CDR3 length: 16
J gene: TRBJ2-5
V gene: TRBV11-3

CDR3 protein: CASSAVGRVEAFF
CDR3 length: 13
J gene: TRBJ1-1
V gene: TRBV2

CDR3 protein: CASRKPDRNYNEQFF
CDR3 length: 15
J gene: TRBJ2-1
V gene: TRBV19

CDR3 protein: CASSSSGNPGANVLTF
CDR3 length: 16
J gene: TRBJ2-6
V gene: TRBV7-2

CDR3 protein: CASSSARQVNTEAFF
CDR3 length: 15
J gene: TRBJ1-1
V gene: TRBV7-3

CDR3 protein: CASRFGQNSGYTF
CDR3 length: 13
J gene: TRBJ1-2
V gene: TRBV12-3/TRBV12-4

CDR3 protein: CASSVDRGLRTEAFF
CDR3 length: 15
J gene: TRBJ1-1
V gene: TRBV7-9